This TCR beta chain was sequenced in a study of CD8 T cells in ankylosing spondylitis. Trimming stripped 4 bases from V and 5 bases from J, with 15 bases between. Germline-derived CDR1 and CDR2 are SEHNR and FQNEAQ (reference sequence). The CDR3 runs 14 residues. Points on this clonotype: Its target is not known.

Each CDR3 protein is one row after TCRdb ran MiXCR on the 5' RACE reads. This table has roughly 200,000 distinct CDR3 sequences, 9.5% to 15% appearing once. The study, taken as a whole, reports: From matched ankylosing spondylitis synovial fluid, disease-linked clones were reportedly recovered at significantly enriched levels. As for the disease-linked clones, they showed a CD8+ phenotype and occurred at relatively low frequencies in peripheral blood.

This sequence joins TRBV7-9 and TRBJ2-7, with a possible D match to TRBD1 (5 bases). The sample consisted of blood, either unsorted or a sorted T cell fraction (not recorded which). This receptor was taken from a male donor with ankylosing spondylitis or in good health (not recorded which). The CDR3 loop is CASSSIRQPHEQYF. Written as DNA, the CDR3 is TGTGCCAGCAGCTCCATCCGACAGCCCCACGAGCAGTACTTC.